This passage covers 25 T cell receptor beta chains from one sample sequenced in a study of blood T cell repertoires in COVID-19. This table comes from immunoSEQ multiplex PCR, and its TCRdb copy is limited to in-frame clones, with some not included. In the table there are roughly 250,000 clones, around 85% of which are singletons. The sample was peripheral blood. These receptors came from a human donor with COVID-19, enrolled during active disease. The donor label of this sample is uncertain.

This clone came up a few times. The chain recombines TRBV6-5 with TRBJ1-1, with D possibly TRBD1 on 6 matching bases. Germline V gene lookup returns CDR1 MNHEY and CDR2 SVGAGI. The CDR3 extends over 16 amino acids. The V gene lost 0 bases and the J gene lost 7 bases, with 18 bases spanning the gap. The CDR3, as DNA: TGTGCCAGCAGTTACTCTAACAGGGCGCTTAAGAGTGAAGCTTTCTTT. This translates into CASSYSNRALKSEAFF.

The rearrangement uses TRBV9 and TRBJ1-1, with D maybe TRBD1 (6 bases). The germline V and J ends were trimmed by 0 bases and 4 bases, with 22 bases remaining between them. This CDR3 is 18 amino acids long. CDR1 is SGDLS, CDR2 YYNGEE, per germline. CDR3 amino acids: CASSVDPRQDMGTTEAFF. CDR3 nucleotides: TGTGCCAGCAGCGTAGACCCCCGACAGGACATGGGGACCACTGAAGCTTTCTTT.

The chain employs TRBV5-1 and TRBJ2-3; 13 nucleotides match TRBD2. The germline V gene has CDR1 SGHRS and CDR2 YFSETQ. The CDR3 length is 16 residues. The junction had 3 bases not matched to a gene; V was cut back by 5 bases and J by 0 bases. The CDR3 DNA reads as TGCGCCAGCAGAGCGGGACTAGCGGGAAGCACAGATACGCAGTATTTT. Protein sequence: CASRAGLAGSTDTQYF. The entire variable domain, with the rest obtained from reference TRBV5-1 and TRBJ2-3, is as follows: KAGVTQTPRYLIKTRGQQVTLSCSPISGHRSVSWYQQTPGQGLQFLFEYFSETQRNKGNFPGRFSGRQFSNSRSEMNVSTLELGDSALYLCASRAGLAGSTDTQYFGPGTRLTVL.

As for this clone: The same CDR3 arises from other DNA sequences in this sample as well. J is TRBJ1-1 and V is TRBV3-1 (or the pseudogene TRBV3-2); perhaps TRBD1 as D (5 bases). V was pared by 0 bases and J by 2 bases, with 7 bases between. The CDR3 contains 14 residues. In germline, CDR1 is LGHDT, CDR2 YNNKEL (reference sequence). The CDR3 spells CASSQETGNTEAFF. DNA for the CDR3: TGTGCCAGCAGCCAAGAAACAGGTAACACTGAAGCTTTCTTT.

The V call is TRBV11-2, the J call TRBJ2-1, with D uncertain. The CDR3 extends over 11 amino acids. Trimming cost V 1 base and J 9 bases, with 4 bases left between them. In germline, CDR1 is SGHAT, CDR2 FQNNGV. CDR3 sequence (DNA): TGTGCCAGCAGCTTAGGAGGTGAGCAGTTCTTC. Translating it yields CASSLGGEQFF.

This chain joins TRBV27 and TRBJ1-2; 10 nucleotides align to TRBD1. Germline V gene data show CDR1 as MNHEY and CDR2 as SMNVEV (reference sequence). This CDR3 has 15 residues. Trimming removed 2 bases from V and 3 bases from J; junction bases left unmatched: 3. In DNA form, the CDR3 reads TGTGCCAGCAGTTTAGGGACAGGGGCGGACTATGGCTACACCTTC. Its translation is CASSLGTGADYGYTF.

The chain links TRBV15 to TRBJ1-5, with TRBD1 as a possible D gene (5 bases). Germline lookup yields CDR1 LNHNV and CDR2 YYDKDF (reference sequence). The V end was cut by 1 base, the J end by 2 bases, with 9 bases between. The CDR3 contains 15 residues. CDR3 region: CATSRGGEGNQPQHF. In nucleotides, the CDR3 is TGTGCCACCAGCAGAGGAGGGGAGGGCAATCAGCCCCAGCATTTT.

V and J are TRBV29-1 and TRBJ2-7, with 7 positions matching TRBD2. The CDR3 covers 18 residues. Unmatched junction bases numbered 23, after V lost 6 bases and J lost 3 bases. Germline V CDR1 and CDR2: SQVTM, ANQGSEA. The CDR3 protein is CSVTGAASGQMKIYEQYF. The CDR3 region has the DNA TGCAGCGTCACCGGGGCGGCTAGCGGTCAGATGAAAATCTACGAGCAGTACTTC.

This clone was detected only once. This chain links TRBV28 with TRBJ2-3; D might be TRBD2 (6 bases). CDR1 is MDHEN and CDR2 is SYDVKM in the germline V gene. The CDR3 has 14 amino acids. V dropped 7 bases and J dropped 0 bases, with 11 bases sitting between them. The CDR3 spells CASTSAGSTDTQYF. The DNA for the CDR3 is TGTGCCAGCACCAGTGCGGGGAGCACAGATACGCAGTATTTT.

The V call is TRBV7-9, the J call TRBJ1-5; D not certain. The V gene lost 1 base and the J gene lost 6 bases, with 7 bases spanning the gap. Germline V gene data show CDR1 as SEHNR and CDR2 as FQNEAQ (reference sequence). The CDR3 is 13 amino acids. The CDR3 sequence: CASSLGGFQPQHF. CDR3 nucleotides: TGTGCCAGCAGCTTAGGCGGATTTCAGCCCCAGCATTTT.

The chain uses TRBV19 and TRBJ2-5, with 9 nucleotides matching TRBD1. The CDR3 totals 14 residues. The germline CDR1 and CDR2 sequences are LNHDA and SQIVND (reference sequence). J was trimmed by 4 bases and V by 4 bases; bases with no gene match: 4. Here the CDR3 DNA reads TGTGCCAGTAGTACGGAGGACAGGGGAGAGACCCAGTACTTC. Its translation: CASSTEDRGETQYF.

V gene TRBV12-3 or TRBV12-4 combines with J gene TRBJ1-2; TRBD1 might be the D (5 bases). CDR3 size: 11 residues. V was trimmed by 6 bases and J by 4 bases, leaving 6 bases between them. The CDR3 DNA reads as TGTGCCAGCAGGACAGTCTATGGCTACACCTTC. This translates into CASRTVYGYTF.

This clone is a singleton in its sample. The CDR3 region is CASSLSTGREQYF. The CDR3 region has the DNA TGTGCCAGCAGCTTGTCGACAGGGCGCGAGCAGTACTTC. The chain joins TRBV5-6 to TRBJ2-7; 7 bases fit TRBD1. This CDR3 region has 13 residues. The V segment lost 1 base and the J segment 6 bases; nucleotides outside the gene matches: 4. CDR1 SGHDT and CDR2 YYEEEE come from the germline V gene.

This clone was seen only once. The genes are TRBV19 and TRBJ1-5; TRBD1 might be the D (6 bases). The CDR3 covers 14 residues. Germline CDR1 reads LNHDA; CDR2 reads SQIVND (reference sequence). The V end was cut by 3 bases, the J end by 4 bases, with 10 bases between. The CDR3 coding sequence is TGTGCCAGTAGTATTCGACAGGCAAATCAGCCCCAGCATTTT. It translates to CASSIRQANQPQHF.

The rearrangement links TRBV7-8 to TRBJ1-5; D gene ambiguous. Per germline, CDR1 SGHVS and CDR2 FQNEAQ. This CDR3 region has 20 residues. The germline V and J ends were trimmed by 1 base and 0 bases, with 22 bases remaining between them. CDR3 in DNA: TGTGCCAGCAGCTTAGAATTCACCGGGAGCCACTACGATAGCAATCAGCCCCAGCATTTT. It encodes CASSLEFTGSHYDSNQPQHF. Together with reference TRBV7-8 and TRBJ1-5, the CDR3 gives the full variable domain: GAGVSQSPRYKVAKRGQDVALRCDPISGHVSLFWYQQALGQGPEFLTYFQNEAQLDKSGLPSDRFFAERPEGSVSTLKIQRTQQEDSAVYLCASSLEFTGSHYDSNQPQHFGDGTRLSIL.

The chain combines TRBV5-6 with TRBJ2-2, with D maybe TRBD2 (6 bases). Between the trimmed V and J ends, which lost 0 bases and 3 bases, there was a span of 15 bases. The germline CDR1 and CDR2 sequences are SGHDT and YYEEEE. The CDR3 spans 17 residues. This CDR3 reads CASSLGRAGKDTGELFF. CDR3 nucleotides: TGTGCCAGCAGCTTGGGCCGGGCGGGGAAGGACACCGGGGAGCTGTTTTTT.

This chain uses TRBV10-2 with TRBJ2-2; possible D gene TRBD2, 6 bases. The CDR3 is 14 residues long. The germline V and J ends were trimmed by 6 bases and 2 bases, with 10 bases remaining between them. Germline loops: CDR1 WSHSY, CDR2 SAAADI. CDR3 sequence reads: CASRTGTNTGELFF. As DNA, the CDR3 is TGCGCCAGCAGAACCGGGACTAACACCGGGGAGCTGTTTTTT.

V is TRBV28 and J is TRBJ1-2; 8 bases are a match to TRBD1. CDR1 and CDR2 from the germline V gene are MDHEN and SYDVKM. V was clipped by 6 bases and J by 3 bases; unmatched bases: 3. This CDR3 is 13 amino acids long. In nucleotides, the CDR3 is TGTGCCAGCAGGATGGGACAGGACTATGGCTACACCTTC. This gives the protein CASRMGQDYGYTF.

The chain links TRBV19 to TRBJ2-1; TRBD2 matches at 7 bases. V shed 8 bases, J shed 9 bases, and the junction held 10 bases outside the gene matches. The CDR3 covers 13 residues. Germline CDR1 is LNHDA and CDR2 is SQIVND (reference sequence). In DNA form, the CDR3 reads TGTGCCAGTTCAGCGGGACCCCGGGCTGAGCAGTTCTTC. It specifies CASSAGPRAEQFF.

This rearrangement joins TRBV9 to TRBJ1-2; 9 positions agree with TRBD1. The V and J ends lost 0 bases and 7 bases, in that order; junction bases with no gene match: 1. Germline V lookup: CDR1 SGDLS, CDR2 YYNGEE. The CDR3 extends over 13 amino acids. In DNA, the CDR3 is TGTGCCAGCAGCGTAGGGACAGGGGCTGGCTACACCTTC. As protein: CASSVGTGAGYTF.

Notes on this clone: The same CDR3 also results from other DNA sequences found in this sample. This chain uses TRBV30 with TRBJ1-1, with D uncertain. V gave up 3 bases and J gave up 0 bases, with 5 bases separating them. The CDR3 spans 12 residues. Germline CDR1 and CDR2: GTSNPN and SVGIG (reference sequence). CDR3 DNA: TGTGCCTGGAGGCGGGTGAACACTGAAGCTTTCTTT. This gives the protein CAWRRVNTEAFF. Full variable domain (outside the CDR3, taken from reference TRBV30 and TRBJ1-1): SQTIHQWPATLVQPVGSPLSLECTVEGTSNPNLYWYRQAAGRGLQLLFYSVGIGQISSEVPQNLSASRPQDRQFILSSKKLLLSDSGFYLCAWRRVNTEAFFGQGTRLTVV.

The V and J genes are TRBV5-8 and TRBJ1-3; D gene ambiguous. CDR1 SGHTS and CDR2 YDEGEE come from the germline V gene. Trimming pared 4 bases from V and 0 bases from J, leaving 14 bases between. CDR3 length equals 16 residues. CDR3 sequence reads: CASSAEMGSSGNTIYF. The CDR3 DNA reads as TGTGCCAGCAGCGCCGAGATGGGGAGCTCTGGAAACACCATATATTTT.

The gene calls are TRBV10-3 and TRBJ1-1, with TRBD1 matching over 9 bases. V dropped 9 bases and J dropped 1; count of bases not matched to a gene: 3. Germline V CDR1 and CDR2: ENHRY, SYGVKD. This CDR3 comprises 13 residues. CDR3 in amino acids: CAMRDRENTEAFF. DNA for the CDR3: TGTGCCATGAGGGACAGGGAGAACACTGAAGCTTTCTTT.

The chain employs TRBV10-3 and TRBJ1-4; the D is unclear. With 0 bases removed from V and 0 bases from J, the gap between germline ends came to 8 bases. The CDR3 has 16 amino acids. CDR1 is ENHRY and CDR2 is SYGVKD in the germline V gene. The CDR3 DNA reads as TGTGCCATCAGTGAGTCGAGGACTGCAACTAATGAAAAACTGTTTTTT. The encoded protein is CAISESRTATNEKLFF.

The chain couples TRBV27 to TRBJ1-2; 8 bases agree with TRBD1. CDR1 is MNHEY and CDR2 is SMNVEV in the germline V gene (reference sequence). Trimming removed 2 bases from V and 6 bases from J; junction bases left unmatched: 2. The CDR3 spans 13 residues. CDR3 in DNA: TGTGCCAGCAGTTTAACGGGACAGGATGGCTACACCTTC. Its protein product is CASSLTGQDGYTF.